Listed here are 21 T cell receptor beta chains from one sample, sequenced in a study of T cells in Graves' hyperthyroidism and ophthalmopathy. Amplified TCR beta CDR3 regions derived from RNA transcripts. TCR CDR3 regions were first amplified by RT-PCR with HTBI primers. TCRdb used MiXCR to reprocess the multiplex PCR reads, holding one entry per CDR3 protein. Among under 350,000 distinct CDR3 sequences listed, roughly 13% were seen once. Material for sequencing was blood. The receptors shown here come from a middle-aged woman with Graves' ophthalmopathy.

This clonotype was seen a handful of times. This chain links TRBV3-1 with TRBJ1-3; possible D gene TRBD1, 5 bases. Germline CDR1 and CDR2: LGHDT and YNNKEL (reference sequence). The CDR3 has 15 amino acids. The V gene lost 3 bases and the J gene lost 2 bases, with 11 bases spanning the gap. For the CDR3, the DNA is TGTGCCAGCAGCCAGGGGGAAATCACTGGAAACACCATATATTTT. Its protein is CASSQGEITGNTIYF.

This clonotype occurred once. CDR3 loop: CASRRAVNTGELFF. The CDR3 DNA is TGTGCCAGCAGGCGCGCAGTGAACACCGGGGAGCTGTTTTTT. J is TRBJ2-2 and V is TRBV6-2 or TRBV6-3; D uncertain. The V end was cut by 6 bases, the J end by 1 base, with 9 bases between. Germline CDR1 reads MNHEY; CDR2 reads SVGEGT. CDR3 length: 14 residues.

In this sample, this clonotype turned up many times. The chain combines TRBV7-2 with TRBJ1-2; D remains unclear. The V and J ends lost 3 bases and 5 bases respectively, with 22 bases between them. The germline gives CDR1 SGHTA, CDR2 FQGNSA. The CDR3 contains 17 residues. The CDR3 nucleotides are TGTGCCAGCAGCTTCCGCTATCCAACGGACCGACTTTATGGCTACACCTTC. Amino acid sequence: CASSFRYPTDRLYGYTF.

This rearrangement joins TRBV12-3 or TRBV12-4 to TRBJ1-1, with 10 bases matching TRBD1. J gave up 10 bases and V 1 base, and 0 bases lay outside the gene matches. The CDR3 extends over 12 amino acids. The CDR3 coding sequence is TGTGCCAGCAGTTTAGGGACAGGGGGAGCTTTCTTT. Translating gives CASSLGTGGAFF.

J is TRBJ1-6 and V is TRBV5-5; D is ambiguous. This CDR3 contains 13 residues. CDR1 SGHKS and CDR2 YYEKEE come from the germline V gene (reference sequence). Deletions cut 0 bases from V and 10 bases from J, with 8 bases between. The CDR3 here is CASSLDGGSPLHF. CDR3 nucleotide sequence: TGTGCCAGCAGCTTGGACGGTGGCTCACCCCTCCACTTT.

This clonotype was recorded a few times. The chain employs TRBV24-1 and TRBJ2-1; 9 positions agree with TRBD2. The CDR3 has 16 amino acids. Germline V gene data show CDR1 as KGHDR and CDR2 as SFDVKD. J was trimmed by 5 bases and V by 8 bases; bases with no gene match: 12. The CDR3: CATMGFGREGDNEQFF. In DNA, the CDR3 is TGTGCCACCATGGGGTTCGGGCGGGAGGGGGACAATGAGCAGTTCTTC.

At least ten counts were recorded for this clonotype. The rearrangement joins TRBV6-1 to TRBJ2-7; TRBD1 might be the D (7 bases). Deletions cut 6 bases from V and 0 bases from J, with 15 bases between. CDR1 and CDR2 from the germline V gene are MNHNS and SASEGT. The CDR3 is 15 residues long. The CDR3 sequence: CASRSTGEASYEQYF. CDR3 in DNA: TGTGCCAGCAGATCAACAGGGGAGGCCTCCTACGAGCAGTACTTC.

This rearrangement joins TRBV7-2 to TRBJ2-7; 7 bases align to TRBD1. After removal of 5 bases from V and 0 bases from J, the junction contained 10 bases not matched to a gene. The length of the CDR3 is 16 residues. CDR1 and CDR2 from the germline V gene are SGHTA and FQGNSA. CDR3 protein: CASSLPTTGPSYEQYF. The CDR3, as DNA: TGTGCCAGCAGCCTACCGACGACAGGGCCCTCCTACGAGCAGTACTTC.

This clonotype has at least ten counts. The V call is TRBV6-5, the J call TRBJ2-7, with D tentatively TRBD2 (5 bases). V gave up 0 bases and J gave up 6 bases, with 15 bases separating them. CDR1 is MNHEY and CDR2 is SVGAGI in the germline V gene. The CDR3 is made up of 15 amino acids. The CDR3 DNA sequence: TGTGCCAGCAGTTACTCGGACCTGGGAGAGATCGAGCAGTACTTC. This sequence encodes CASSYSDLGEIEQYF.

This rearrangement joins TRBV12-5 to TRBJ2-3, with D possibly TRBD2 on 6 matching bases. The V end was cut by 5 bases, the J end by 4 bases, with 25 bases between. The germline gives CDR1 LGHNT, CDR2 FRNRAP. This CDR3 has 18 residues. The CDR3 loop is CASGKQPPFAGRPDTQYF. The DNA of the CDR3 is TGTGCTAGTGGTAAACAACCCCCCTTTGCGGGACGTCCAGATACGCAGTATTTT.

This clonotype was seen many times. The chain joins TRBV7-2 to TRBJ1-5; D is unresolved. The CDR3 spans 13 residues. Germline V lookup: CDR1 SGHTA, CDR2 FQGNSA. V gave up 2 bases and J gave up 8 bases, with 10 bases separating them. The CDR3 sequence: CASSLSFSEPQHF. The CDR3 bases are TGTGCCAGCAGCTTATCTTTCAGTGAGCCCCAGCATTTT.

This clonotype was detected ten times or more. This chain connects TRBV12-3 or TRBV12-4 to TRBJ2-1, with 7 nucleotides matching TRBD1. J was trimmed by 9 bases and V by 6 bases; bases with no gene match: 14. The CDR3 sequence is 15 residues long. This CDR3 reads CASRGIGQVFSEQFF. Written as DNA, the CDR3 is TGTGCCAGCAGGGGGATTGGACAGGTATTTAGTGAGCAGTTCTTC.

This clonotype was counted only a few times. The chain links TRBV6-2 or TRBV6-3 to TRBJ2-6, with D perhaps TRBD2 (5 bases). Germline CDR1 reads MNHEY; CDR2 reads SVGEGT. Trimming removed 7 bases at V and 1 base at J, with 23 bases between. The CDR3 consists of 19 residues. CDR3 region: CASISRRTLVGSGANVLTF. As DNA, the CDR3 is TGTGCCAGCATCTCCCGGAGGACTCTGGTTGGATCTGGGGCCAACGTCCTGACTTTC.

The rearrangement uses TRBV19 and TRBJ1-6; D unclear. This CDR3 is built from 14 residues. The germline gives CDR1 LNHDA, CDR2 SQIVND (reference sequence). Trimming removed 3 bases from V and 5 bases from J, with 8 bases in between. CDR3 nucleotide sequence: TGTGCCAGTAGTATTCAACATGATAATTCACCCCTCCACTTT. This sequence encodes CASSIQHDNSPLHF.

This clonotype was recorded at least ten times. The CDR3 is CASSLLQTFFGNTIYF. For the CDR3, the DNA is TGTGCCAGCAGTTTATTGCAGACATTTTTTGGAAACACCATATATTTT. The V gene is TRBV28, the J gene TRBJ1-3, with D unresolved. Trimming left V 1 base short and J 3 bases short, with 13 bases between. Per the germline V gene, CDR1 is MDHEN and CDR2 is SYDVKM. This CDR3 has 16 amino acids.

The sample holds many counts of this clonotype. V gene TRBV11-2 combines with J gene TRBJ2-5; possibly TRBD1 for D (5 bases). The CDR3 is made up of 15 amino acids. Trimming shortened V by 1 base and J by 5 bases, and 14 bases separated the two germline ends. Germline CDR1 SGHAT, CDR2 FQNNGV. CDR3 region: CASSLVPSSGETQYF. Written as DNA, the CDR3 is TGTGCCAGCAGCTTAGTTCCCTCGTCAGGGGAGACCCAGTACTTC.

V and J are TRBV3-1 and TRBJ2-1; maybe TRBD2 (5 bases). V was shortened by 3 bases and J by 6 bases, with 15 bases between the two germline ends. This CDR3 has 15 residues. Germline V gene sequence: CDR1 LGHDT, CDR2 YNNKEL (reference sequence). CDR3 nucleotides: TGTGCCAGCAGCCAGTATGCGGGTGGAGGCAATGAGCAGTTCTTC. It translates to CASSQYAGGGNEQFF.

This clonotype was recorded at least ten times. The V call is TRBV6-1, the J call TRBJ2-7; 7 bases line up with TRBD2. CDR3 length: 18 amino acids. With V trimmed by 6 bases and J by 3 bases, 20 bases remained unmatched. CDR1 MNHNS and CDR2 SASEGT come from the germline V gene. The CDR3 region is CASSYDPTPLAAFYEQYF. DNA of the CDR3: TGTGCCAGCAGCTACGACCCCACACCTCTAGCGGCGTTCTACGAGCAGTACTTC.

The J gene is TRBJ2-1, the V gene TRBV5-6; a weak D match, TRBD2 (6 bases). Between the trimmed V and J ends, which lost 4 bases and 3 bases, there was a span of 14 bases. The CDR3 contains 15 residues. Germline-derived CDR1 and CDR2 are SGHDT and YYEEEE. The CDR3 DNA reads TGTGCCAGCAGCCCGGAGGGCCGACTCTACAATGAGCAGTTCTTC. Translating gives CASSPEGRLYNEQFF.

This clonotype came up many times. CDR3 DNA: TGTGCCAGCAGCTTAGTTGGGTTAAAGAACTACGAGCAGTACTTC. Translated: CASSLVGLKNYEQYF. The J gene is TRBJ2-7, the V gene TRBV7-2; D remains unclear. CDR1 is SGHTA, CDR2 FQGNSA, per germline. Trimming cost V 1 base and J 3 bases, with 13 bases left between them. There are 15 residues in the CDR3.

This clonotype was seen at least ten times. This chain links TRBV5-1 with TRBJ1-6, with D possibly TRBD1 on 5 matching bases. This CDR3 region has 15 residues. The germline V gene encodes CDR1 SGHRS and CDR2 YFSETQ. The ends were cut back, 4 bases at V and 5 bases at J, with 13 bases in the middle. This chain's CDR3 is CASSPGAEDNSPLHF. The CDR3 DNA follows: TGCGCCAGCAGCCCCGGGGCGGAAGATAATTCACCCCTCCACTTT.